This TCR beta chain derives from a study of blood T cells in healthy people across ages. With a J-beta primer mix and a sample-barcoded 5' primer, a second PCR ran about 6 to 11 cycles. One entry per CDR3 protein, called by TCRdb with MiXCR from the 5' RACE reads. This table has approximately 940,000 distinct CDR3 sequences, roughly 48% appearing once. Whole-study findings and limits: Measured against age, TCR beta diversity per million T cells decreased in a roughly linear manner.

This clonotype was seen a handful of times. Antigen: not known. The germline V gene encodes CDR1 SEHNR and CDR2 FQNEAQ (reference sequence). The CDR3 loop spans 15 amino acids. The ends were cut back, 4 bases at V and 5 bases at J, with 17 bases in the middle. Per sample, a minimum of 6 million PBMCs were isolated. Every sample gave at least 5 micrograms of total RNA when it was extracted. The origin of this receptor is a man aged 25 to 40 in good health. The sequenced sample was blood. The V and J genes are TRBV7-9 and TRBJ1-2, with unresolved D. DNA of the CDR3: TGTGCCAGCAGCTCAGTATGGGAACTGGAGTATGGCTACACCTTC. Residues: CASSSVWELEYGYTF.